The source of this TCR beta chain is a study of T cell responses to AZD1222 COVID-19 vaccine. Study-level points and caveats: Researchers took repertoire samples only after the peak T cell response had come. Clonal diversity may have been underestimated, and the donors were mostly white British, with more females than males.

Timing groups of about 4 and about 12 weeks for second doses were pooled. This clone was picked up one time. Its antigen is unidentified. Profiling relied on immunoSEQ multiplex PCR, and the TCRdb table lists in-frame clones only, not all of them. The sample yields 54,000 or so clones, 80% seen once. The sequenced sample was peripheral blood, obtained 28 days after the second AZD1222 dose. The sequence derives from an adult who received the AZD1222 COVID-19 vaccine.

CDR3 amino acids: CASSLRGRPETQYF. The CDR3 coding sequence is TGTGCCAGCAGCCTCAGGGGGCGCCCAGAGACCCAGTACTTC. This chain links TRBV3-1 (or the pseudogene TRBV3-2) with TRBJ2-5, with 8 positions matching TRBD1. The CDR3 sequence is 14 residues long. Trimming cost V 4 bases and J 4 bases; bases outside gene matches: 5. Germline CDR1 reads LGHDT; CDR2 reads YNNKEL (reference sequence).